This T cell receptor (beta chain) derives from a study of CXCR3-negative and CXCR3-positive naive CD8 T cells. Background on the study: TRB reads totalled about 150 million, about 1.5 +/- 0.3 million per library. Broader study findings: The TRB CDR3s that CXCR3-positive naive cells carried were more hydrophobic than those of CXCR3-negative naive cells. Both naive subsets showed comparably high diversity, and memory CD8+ cells showed much lower diversity.

Comment on this clonotype: Antigen unknown.

Naive CD8+ T cells showed a CD45RO-CCR7+CD27+CD95- phenotype. In germline, CDR1 is LNHNV, CDR2 YYDKDF (reference sequence). The CDR3 has 14 amino acids. UMI-labeled 5' RACE yielded the TRB cDNA libraries. With the 5' RACE reads reprocessed, TCRdb shows one record per CDR3 protein and no DNA. The table lists 120,000 or so distinct CDR3 sequences. The clonotype originates from a human donor in good health. Some clones in this sample may be carry-over from other donors' samples. This rearrangement joins TRBV15 to TRBJ2-2. The sample taken for sequencing was naive CXCR3+ CD8+ T cells from blood. Subset meaning: CD45RO-CCR7+CD27+CD95- naive CD8+ T cells expressing CXCR3 (TNR3+). This CDR3 is CATSSGADTGELFF.